This entry features one T cell receptor beta chain sequence. Its antigen is still unknown. This entry is derived from a study of CD8 T cells in ankylosing spondylitis. General observations from the study: A TCR beta motif of seven or eight highly homologous variants appeared characteristic of ankylosing spondylitis blood.

The CDR3 spans 13 residues. Trimming removed 6 bases from V and 1 base from J, with 7 bases in between. CDR1 and CDR2 (germline): SGHDN, FVKESK. Making the TCR beta libraries involved quantitative 5'-RACE with molecular barcodes. TCRdb redid the calling of the 5' RACE reads with MiXCR, one entry per CDR3 protein. The top ten hold about 17% of the sample, which has some 200,000 distinct CDR3 sequences, around 13% seen once. V usage is TRBV14 and J usage is TRBJ2-1; a weak D match, TRBD2 (5 bases). Sequencing was carried out using blood, either unsorted or a sorted T cell fraction (not recorded which). The receptor was derived from a male donor with ankylosing spondylitis or in good health (not recorded which). DNA of the CDR3: TGTGCCAGCAGGGACTTATCCTACAATGAGCAGTTCTTC. As protein: CASRDLSYNEQFF. Using reference TRBV14 and TRBJ2-1 for the parts outside the CDR3, the full variable domain is EAGVTQFPSHSVIEKGQTVTLRCDPISGHDNLYWYRRVMGKEIKFLLHFVKESKQDESGMPNNRFLAERTGGTYSTLKVQPAELEDSGVYFCASRDLSYNEQFFGPGTRLTVL.